This T cell receptor (beta chain) was found in a study of T cell responses to AZD1222 COVID-19 vaccine. Study-wide findings and caveats: Vaccination with two AZD1222 doses was followed by a rise in Spike-specific TCR breadth and depth. Sampling that yielded the repertoires occurred only after the peak T cell response.

The CDR3 loop spans 17 amino acids. Deletions cut 0 bases from V and 1 base from J, with 11 bases between. CDR1 and CDR2 (germline): SGDLS, YYNGEE. This table comes from immunoSEQ multiplex PCR, and its TCRdb copy is limited to in-frame clones, with some not included. The data hold about 120,000 clones, with roughly 92% observed a single time. This clone is a singleton in its sample. Its target is unknown. The V and J genes are TRBV9 and TRBJ2-6; TRBD2 is a possible D gene (6 bases). This specimen consisted of peripheral blood, obtained 28 days after the second AZD1222 dose. This receptor was identified in an adult who received the AZD1222 COVID-19 vaccine. Here the CDR3 reads CASSVVGRGSGANVLTF. DNA of the CDR3: TGTGCCAGCAGCGTAGTGGGCCGGGGGTCTGGGGCCAACGTCCTGACTTTC.